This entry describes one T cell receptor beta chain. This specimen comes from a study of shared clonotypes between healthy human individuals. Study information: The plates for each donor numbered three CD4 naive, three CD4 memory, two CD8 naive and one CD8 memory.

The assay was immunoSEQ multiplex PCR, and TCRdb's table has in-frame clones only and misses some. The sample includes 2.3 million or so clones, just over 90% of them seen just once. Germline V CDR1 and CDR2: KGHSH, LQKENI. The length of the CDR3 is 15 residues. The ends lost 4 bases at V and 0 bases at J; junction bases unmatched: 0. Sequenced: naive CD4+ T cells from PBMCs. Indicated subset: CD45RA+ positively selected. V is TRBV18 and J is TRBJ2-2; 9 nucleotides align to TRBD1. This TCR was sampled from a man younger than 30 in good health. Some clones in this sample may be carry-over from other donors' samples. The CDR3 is CASSRDRANTGELFF. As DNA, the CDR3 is TGTGCCAGCTCACGGGACAGGGCGAACACCGGGGAGCTGTTTTTT.